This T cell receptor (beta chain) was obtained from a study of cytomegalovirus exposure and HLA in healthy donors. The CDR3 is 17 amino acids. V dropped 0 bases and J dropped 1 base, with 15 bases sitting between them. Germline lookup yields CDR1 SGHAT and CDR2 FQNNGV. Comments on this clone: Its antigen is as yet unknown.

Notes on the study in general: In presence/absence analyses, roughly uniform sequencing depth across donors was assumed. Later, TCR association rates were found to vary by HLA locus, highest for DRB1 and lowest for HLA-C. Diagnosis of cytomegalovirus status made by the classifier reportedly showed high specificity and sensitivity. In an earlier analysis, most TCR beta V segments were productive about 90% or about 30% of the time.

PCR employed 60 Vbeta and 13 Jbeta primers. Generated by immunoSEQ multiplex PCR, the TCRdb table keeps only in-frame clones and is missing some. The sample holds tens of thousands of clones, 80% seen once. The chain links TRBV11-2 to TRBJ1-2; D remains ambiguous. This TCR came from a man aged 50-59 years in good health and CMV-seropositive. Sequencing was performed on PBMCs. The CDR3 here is CASSLDWAEGFNYGYTF. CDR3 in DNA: TGTGCCAGCAGCTTAGATTGGGCAGAAGGATTTAACTATGGCTACACCTTC.